This T cell receptor beta chain was observed in a study of PD-1 blockade in mismatch repair-deficient tumors. About the research overall: All were previously treated, progressing patients with about 12 mismatch repair-deficient cancer types. Notes on the study in general: Rapid post-treatment expansion, then contraction, generally preceding radiologic response, marked tumor-resident clones.

The TCR-sequenced patients were a few responders to pembrolizumab. This table comes from immunoSEQ multiplex PCR, and its TCRdb copy is limited to in-frame clones, with some not included. The sample has 100,000 to 150,000 clones; 88% are singletons. The CDR3 loop spans 14 amino acids. V was clipped by 2 bases and J by 8 bases, with 16 bases between them. Germline CDR1 is GTSNPN and CDR2 is SVGIG (reference sequence). This clone appeared a few times. Its antigen remains unidentified. The TCR was taken from an adult with mismatch repair-deficient cancer. The gene calls are TRBV30 and TRBJ1-5; D gene unclear. This specimen consisted of peripheral blood, obtained roughly 67 weeks after starting pembrolizumab. The CDR3, as DNA: TGTGCCTGGAGTTCGGGTCCGCTCGGAGAGCCCCAGCATTTT. Its protein is CAWSSGPLGEPQHF.